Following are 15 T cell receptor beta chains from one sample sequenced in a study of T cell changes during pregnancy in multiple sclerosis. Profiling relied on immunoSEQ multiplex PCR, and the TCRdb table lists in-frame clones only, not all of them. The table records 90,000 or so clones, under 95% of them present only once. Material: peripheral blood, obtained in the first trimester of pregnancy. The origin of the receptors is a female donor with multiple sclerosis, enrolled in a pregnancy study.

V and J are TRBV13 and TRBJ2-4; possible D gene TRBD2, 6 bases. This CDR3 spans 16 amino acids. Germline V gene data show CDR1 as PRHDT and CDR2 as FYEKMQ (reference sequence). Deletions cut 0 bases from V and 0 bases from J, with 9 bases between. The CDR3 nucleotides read TGTGCCAGCAGCTTAGGTAGCGGCTTAGCCAAAAACATTCAGTACTTC. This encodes CASSLGSGLAKNIQYF.

CDR3 protein: CASNPGTGTVYEQYF. In DNA form, the CDR3 reads TGTGCCAGCAACCCTGGGACAGGAACAGTCTACGAGCAGTACTTC. V is TRBV6-1 and J is TRBJ2-7; 8 nucleotides agree with TRBD1. This CDR3 contains 15 residues. From germline, CDR1 is MNHNS and CDR2 SASEGT. Trimming took 7 bases from V and 3 from J; bases not matched to a gene: 11.

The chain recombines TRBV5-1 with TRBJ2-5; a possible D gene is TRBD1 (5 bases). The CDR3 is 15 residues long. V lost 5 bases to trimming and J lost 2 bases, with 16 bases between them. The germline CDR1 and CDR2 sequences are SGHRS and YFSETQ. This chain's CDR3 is CASSGAGPLQETQYF. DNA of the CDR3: TGCGCCAGCAGTGGGGCAGGTCCGTTGCAAGAGACCCAGTACTTC.

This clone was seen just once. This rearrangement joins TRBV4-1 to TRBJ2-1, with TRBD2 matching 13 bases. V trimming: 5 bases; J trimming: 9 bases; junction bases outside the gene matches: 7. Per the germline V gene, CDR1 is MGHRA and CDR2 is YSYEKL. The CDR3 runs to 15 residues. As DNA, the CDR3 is TGCGCCAGCAGCTCGGGACTAGCGGGATCGGGTGAGCAGTTCTTC. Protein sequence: CASSSGLAGSGEQFF.

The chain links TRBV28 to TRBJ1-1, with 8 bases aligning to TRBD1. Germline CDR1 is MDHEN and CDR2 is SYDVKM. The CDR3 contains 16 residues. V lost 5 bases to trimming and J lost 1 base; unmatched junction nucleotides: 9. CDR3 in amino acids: CASSVLRGRENTEAFF. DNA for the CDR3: TGTGCCAGCAGTGTCCTCAGGGGGCGCGAGAACACTGAAGCTTTCTTT.

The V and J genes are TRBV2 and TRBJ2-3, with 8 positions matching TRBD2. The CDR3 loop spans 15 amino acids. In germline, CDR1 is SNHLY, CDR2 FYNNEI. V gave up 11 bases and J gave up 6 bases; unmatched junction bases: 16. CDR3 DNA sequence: TGTGCCCGGGAAGAGGCGGGGGGACCGGGGGATACGCAGTATTTT. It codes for CAREEAGGPGDTQYF.

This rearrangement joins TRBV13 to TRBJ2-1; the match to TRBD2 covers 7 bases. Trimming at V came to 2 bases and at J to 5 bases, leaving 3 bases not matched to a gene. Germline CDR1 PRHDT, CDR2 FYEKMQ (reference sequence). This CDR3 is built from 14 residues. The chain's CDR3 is CASSLRGSDNEQFF. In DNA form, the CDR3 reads TGTGCCAGCAGCTTACGCGGGAGCGACAATGAGCAGTTCTTC.

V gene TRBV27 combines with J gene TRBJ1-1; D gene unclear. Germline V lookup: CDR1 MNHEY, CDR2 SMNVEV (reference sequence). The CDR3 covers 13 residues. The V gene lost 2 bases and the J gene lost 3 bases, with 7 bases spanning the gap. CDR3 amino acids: CASSLQRHTEAFF. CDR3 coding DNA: TGTGCCAGCAGTTTACAGCGTCACACTGAAGCTTTCTTT.

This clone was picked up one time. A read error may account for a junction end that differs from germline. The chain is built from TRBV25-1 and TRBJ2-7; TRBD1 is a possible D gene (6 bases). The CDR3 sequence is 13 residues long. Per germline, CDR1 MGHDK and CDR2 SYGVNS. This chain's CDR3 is CASSGDTSYGQYF. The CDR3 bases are TGTGCCAGCAGTGGGGACACCTCCTACGGGCAGTACTTC.

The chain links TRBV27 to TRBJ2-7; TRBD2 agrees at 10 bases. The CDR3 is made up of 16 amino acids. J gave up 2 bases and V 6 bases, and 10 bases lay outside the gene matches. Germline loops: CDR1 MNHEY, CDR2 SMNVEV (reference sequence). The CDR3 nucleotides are TGTGCCAGCAGAGTGACTGTAGCGGGAGGACCCTACGAGCAGTACTTC. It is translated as CASRVTVAGGPYEQYF.

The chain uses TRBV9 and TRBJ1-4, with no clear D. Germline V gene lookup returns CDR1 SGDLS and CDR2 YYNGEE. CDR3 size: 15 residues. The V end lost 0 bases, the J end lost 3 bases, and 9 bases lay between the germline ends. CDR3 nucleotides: TGTGCCAGCAGCGTAGGCACCACGGCTAATGAAAAACTGTTTTTT. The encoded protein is CASSVGTTANEKLFF.

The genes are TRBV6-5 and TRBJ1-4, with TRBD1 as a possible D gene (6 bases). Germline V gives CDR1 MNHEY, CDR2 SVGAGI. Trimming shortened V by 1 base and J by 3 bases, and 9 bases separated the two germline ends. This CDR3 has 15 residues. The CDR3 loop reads CASSYLGQPNEKLFF. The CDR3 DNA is TGTGCCAGCAGTTACTTAGGACAGCCTAATGAAAAACTGTTTTTT.

The CDR3 region has the DNA TGTGCCAGCAGGCGGGGGACCGGGGAGCTGTTTTTT. This encodes CASRRGTGELFF. The genes are TRBV7-9 and TRBJ2-2; TRBD2 agrees at 7 bases. The germline V gene encodes CDR1 SEHNR and CDR2 FQNEAQ (reference sequence). The CDR3 is 12 amino acids. The J segment lost 5 bases and the V segment lost 6 bases, leaving 0 bases of the junction unmatched.

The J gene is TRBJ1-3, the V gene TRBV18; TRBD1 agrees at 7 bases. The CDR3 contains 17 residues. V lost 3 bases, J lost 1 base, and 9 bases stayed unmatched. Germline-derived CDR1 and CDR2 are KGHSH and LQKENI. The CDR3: CASSPRQGGGSGNTIYF. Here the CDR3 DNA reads TGTGCCAGCTCACCCCGACAGGGAGGTGGATCTGGAAACACCATATATTTT.

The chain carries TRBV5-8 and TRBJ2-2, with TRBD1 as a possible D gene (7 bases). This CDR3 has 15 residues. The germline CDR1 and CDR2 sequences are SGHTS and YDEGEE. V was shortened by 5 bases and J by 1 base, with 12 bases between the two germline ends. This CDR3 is CASRFRGVNTGELFF. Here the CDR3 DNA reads TGTGCCAGCAGATTCAGGGGGGTGAACACCGGGGAGCTGTTTTTT.